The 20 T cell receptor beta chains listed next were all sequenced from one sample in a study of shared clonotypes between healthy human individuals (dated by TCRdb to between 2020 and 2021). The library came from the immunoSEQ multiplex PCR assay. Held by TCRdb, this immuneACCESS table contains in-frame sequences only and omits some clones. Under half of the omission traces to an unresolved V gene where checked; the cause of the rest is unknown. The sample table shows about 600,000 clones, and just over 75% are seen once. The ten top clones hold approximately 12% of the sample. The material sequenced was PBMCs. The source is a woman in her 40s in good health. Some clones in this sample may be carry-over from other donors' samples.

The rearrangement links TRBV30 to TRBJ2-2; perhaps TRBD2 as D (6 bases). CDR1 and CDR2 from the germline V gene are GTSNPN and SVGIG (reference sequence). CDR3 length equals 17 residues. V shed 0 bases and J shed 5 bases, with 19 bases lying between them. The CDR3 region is CAWSVLSLREGTGELFF. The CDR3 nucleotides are TGTGCCTGGAGTGTACTGTCGTTGCGGGAAGGGACCGGGGAGCTGTTTTTT. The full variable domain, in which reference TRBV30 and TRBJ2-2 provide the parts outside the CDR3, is SQTIHQWPATLVQPVGSPLSLECTVEGTSNPNLYWYRQAAGRGLQLLFYSVGIGQISSEVPQNLSASRPQDRQFILSSKKLLLSDSGFYLCAWSVLSLREGTGELFFGEGSRLTVL.

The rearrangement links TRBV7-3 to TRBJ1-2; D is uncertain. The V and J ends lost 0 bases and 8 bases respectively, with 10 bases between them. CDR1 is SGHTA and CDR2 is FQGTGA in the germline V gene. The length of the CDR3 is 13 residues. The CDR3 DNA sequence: TGTGCCAGCAGCTTAACGGGGTTGGGAGGCTACACCTTC. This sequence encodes CASSLTGLGGYTF. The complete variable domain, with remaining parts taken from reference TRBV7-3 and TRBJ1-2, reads GAGVSQTPSNKVTEKGKYVELRCDPISGHTALYWYRQSLGQGPEFLIYFQGTGAADDSGLPNDRFFAVRPEGSVSTLKIQRTERGDSAVYLCASSLTGLGGYTFGSGTRLTVV.

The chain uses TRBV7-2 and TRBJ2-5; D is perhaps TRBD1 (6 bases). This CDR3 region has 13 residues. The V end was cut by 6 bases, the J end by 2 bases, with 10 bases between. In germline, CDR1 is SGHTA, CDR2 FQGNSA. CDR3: CASRRTVQETQYF. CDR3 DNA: TGTGCCAGCAGAAGGACAGTACAAGAGACCCAGTACTTC. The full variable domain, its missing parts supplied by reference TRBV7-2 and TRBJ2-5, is GAGVSQSPSNKVTEKGKDVELRCDPISGHTALYWYRQSLGQGLEFLIYFQGNSAPDKSGLPSDRFSAERTGGSVSTLTIQRTQQEDSAVYLCASRRTVQETQYFGPGTRLLVL.

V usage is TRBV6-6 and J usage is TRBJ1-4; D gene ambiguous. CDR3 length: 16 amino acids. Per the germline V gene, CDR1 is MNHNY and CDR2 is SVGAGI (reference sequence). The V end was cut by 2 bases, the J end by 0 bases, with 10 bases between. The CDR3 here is CASSYPNEATNEKLFF. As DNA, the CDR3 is TGTGCCAGCAGTTACCCCAACGAGGCAACTAATGAAAAACTGTTTTTT.

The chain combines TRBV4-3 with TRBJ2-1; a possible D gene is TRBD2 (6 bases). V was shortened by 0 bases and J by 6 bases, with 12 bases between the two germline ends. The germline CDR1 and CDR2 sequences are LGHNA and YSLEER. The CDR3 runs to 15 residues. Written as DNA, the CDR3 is TGCGCCAGCAGCCAAGAGGGGTGGACTACCAATGAGCAGTTCTTC. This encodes CASSQEGWTTNEQFF.

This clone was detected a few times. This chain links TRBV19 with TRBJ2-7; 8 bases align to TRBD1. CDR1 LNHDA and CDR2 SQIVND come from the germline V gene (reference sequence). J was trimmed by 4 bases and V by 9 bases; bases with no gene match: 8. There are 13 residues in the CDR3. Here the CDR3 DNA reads TGTGCCAGCTCCGGGACAGGTGAATACGAGCAGTACTTC. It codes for CASSGTGEYEQYF. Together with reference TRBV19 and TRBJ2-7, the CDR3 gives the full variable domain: DGGITQSPKYLFRKEGQNVTLSCEQNLNHDAMYWYRQDPGQGLRLIYYSQIVNDFQKGDIAEGYSVSREKKESFPLTVTSAQKNPTAFYLCASSGTGEYEQYFGPGTRLTVT.

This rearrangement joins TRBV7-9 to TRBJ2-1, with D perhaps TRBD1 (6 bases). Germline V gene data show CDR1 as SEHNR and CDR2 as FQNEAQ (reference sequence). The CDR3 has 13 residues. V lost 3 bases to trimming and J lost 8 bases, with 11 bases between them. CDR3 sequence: CASSFEGTHEQFF. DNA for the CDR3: TGTGCCAGCAGCTTTGAGGGGACACATGAGCAGTTCTTC.

This CDR3 is CASSLARQREIGYEQFF. The CDR3 region has the DNA TGCGCCAGCAGCTTGGCGCGCCAGCGGGAGATTGGCTATGAGCAGTTCTTC. The chain joins TRBV5-1 to TRBJ2-1; 8 nucleotides line up with TRBD2. CDR3 length: 17 residues. The junction had 13 bases not matched to a gene; V was cut back by 0 bases and J by 8 bases. Germline V gives CDR1 SGHRS, CDR2 YFSETQ.

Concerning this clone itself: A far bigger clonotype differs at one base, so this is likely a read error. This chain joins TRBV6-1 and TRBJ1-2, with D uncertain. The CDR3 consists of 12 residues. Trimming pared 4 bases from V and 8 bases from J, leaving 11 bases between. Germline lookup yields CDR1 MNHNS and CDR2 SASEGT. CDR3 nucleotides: TGTGCCAGCAGTGGGGCAGGCCGGGGCTACACCTTC. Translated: CASSGAGRGYTF.

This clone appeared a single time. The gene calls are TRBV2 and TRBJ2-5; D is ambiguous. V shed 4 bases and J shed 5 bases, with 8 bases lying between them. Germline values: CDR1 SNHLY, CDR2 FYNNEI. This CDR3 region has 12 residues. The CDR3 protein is CASSVIVETQYF. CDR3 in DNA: TGTGCCAGCAGTGTTATCGTCGAGACCCAGTACTTC. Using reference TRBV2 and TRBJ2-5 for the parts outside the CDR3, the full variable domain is EPEVTQTPSHQVTQMGQEVILRCVPISNHLYFYWYRQILGQKVEFLVSFYNNEISEKSEIFDDQFSVERPDGSNFTLKIRSTKLEDSAMYFCASSVIVETQYFGPGTRLLVL.

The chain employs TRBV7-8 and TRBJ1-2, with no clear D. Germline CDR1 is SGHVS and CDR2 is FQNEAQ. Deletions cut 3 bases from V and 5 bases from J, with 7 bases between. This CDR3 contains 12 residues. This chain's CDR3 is CASSLADYGYTF. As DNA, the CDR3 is TGTGCCAGCAGCTTGGCAGATTATGGCTACACCTTC.

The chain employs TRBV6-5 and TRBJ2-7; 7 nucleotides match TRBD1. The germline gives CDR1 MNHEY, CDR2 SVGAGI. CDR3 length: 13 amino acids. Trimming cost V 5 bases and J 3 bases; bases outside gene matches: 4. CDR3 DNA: TGTGCCAGCAGTCTAGGACAGGTCTACGAGCAGTACTTC. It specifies CASSLGQVYEQYF.

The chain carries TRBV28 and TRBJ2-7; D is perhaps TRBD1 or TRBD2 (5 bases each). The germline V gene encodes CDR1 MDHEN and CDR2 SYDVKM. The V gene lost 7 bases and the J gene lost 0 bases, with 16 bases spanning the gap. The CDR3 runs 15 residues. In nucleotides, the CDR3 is TGTGCCAGCACGCGGCGAGGGGCGAGCTCCTACGAGCAGTACTTC. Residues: CASTRRGASSYEQYF.

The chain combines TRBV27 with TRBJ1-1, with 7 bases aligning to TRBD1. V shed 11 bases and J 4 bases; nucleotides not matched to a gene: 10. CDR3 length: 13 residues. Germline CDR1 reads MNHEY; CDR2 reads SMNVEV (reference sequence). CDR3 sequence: CASWGRGSTEAFF. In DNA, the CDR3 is TGTGCCTCCTGGGGCAGGGGGAGCACTGAAGCTTTCTTT.

CDR3 nucleotides: TGTGCCAGCAGCGCTAGTGTGTTGAGCTCCTACAATGAGCAGTTCTTC. Its protein is CASSASVLSSYNEQFF. The genes are TRBV9 and TRBJ2-1; no clear D. The CDR3 is 16 residues long. Per the germline V gene, CDR1 is SGDLS and CDR2 is YYNGEE. Trimming took 3 bases from V and 0 from J, leaving 13 bases between them. Filled out from reference TRBV9 and TRBJ2-1, the complete variable domain reads DSGVTQTPKHLITATGQRVTLRCSPRSGDLSVYWYQQSLDQGLQFLIQYYNGEERAKGNILERFSAQQFPDLHSELNLSSLELGDSALYFCASSASVLSSYNEQFFGPGTRLTVL.

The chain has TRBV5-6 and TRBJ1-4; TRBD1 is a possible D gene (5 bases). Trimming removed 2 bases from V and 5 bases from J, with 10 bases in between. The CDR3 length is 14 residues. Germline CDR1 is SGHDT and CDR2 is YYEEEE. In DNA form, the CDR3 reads TGTGCCAGCAGCTTACCACAGGAGAATGAAAAACTGTTTTTT. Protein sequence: CASSLPQENEKLFF.

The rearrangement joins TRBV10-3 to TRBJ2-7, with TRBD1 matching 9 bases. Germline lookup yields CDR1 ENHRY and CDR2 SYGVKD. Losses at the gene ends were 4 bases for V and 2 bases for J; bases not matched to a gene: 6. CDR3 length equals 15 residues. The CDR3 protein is CAISVTGQGAYEQYF. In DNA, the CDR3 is TGTGCCATCAGTGTCACGGGACAGGGAGCCTACGAGCAGTACTTC.

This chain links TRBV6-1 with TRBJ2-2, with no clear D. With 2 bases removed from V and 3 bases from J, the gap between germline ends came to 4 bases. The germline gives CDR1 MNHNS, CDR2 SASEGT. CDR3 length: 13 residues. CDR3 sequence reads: CASSETDTGELFF. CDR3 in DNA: TGTGCCAGCAGTGAAACAGACACCGGGGAGCTGTTTTTT.

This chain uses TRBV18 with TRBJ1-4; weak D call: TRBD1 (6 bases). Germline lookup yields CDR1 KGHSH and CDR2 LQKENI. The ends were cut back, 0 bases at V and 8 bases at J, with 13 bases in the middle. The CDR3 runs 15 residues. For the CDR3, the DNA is TGTGCCAGCTCACCACCTTCAGGGGAAGGGGAAAAACTGTTTTTT. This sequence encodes CASSPPSGEGEKLFF.

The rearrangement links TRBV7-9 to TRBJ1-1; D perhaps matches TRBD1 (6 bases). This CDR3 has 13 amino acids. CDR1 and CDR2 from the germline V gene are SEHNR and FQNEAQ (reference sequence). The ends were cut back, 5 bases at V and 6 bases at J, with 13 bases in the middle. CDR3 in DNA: TGTGCCAGCAGCCTCCGCGACAGGTCTGAAGCTTTCTTT. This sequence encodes CASSLRDRSEAFF.